What follows are 28 T cell receptor beta chains derived from one specimen sequenced in a study of patients and donors after allogeneic stem cell transplantation. In TCRdb, the RT-PCR reads were re-called with MiXCR into one record per CDR3 protein. The table has approximately 200,000 distinct CDR3 sequences, around two fifths seen once. Sequencing input: blood, either unsorted or a sorted T cell fraction (not recorded which). Receptors originate from a human donor who was either an allogeneic HSCT recipient or a stem cell or donor lymphocyte infusion donor (not recorded which). It is not recorded whose cells these are; they may come from a transplant donor.

This clonotype was recorded a few times. The V call is TRBV5-1, the J call TRBJ2-7; no clear D gene. CDR3 length: 15 residues. V lost 0 bases, J lost 0 bases, and 10 bases lay in between. CDR1 SGHRS and CDR2 YFSETQ come from the germline V gene. The CDR3: CASSLVPQSSYEQYF. Written as DNA, the CDR3 is TGCGCCAGCAGCTTGGTCCCACAAAGCTCCTACGAGCAGTACTTC.

The rearrangement links TRBV7-9 to TRBJ1-1; D might be TRBD1 (6 bases). This CDR3 is built from 16 residues. Germline V gives CDR1 SEHNR, CDR2 FQNEAQ (reference sequence). With 5 bases removed from V and 5 bases from J, the gap between germline ends came to 21 bases. The CDR3 coding sequence is TGTGCCAGCAGCCGCCCCGGGGGAGGGGGATTGACTGAAGCTTTCTTT. Translation gives CASSRPGGGGLTEAFF.

The rearrangement joins TRBV2 to TRBJ1-5; D is undetermined. The CDR3 has 14 amino acids. Between the trimmed V and J ends, which lost 1 base and 11 bases, there was a span of 15 bases. Germline-derived CDR1 and CDR2 are SNHLY and FYNNEI. CDR3 protein: CASSEGQPPRAQHF. The CDR3 DNA reads TGTGCCAGCAGTGAAGGCCAACCGCCCCGGGCCCAGCATTTT.

The table lists this clonotype with a count of one. The chain couples TRBV20-1 to TRBJ1-5; possibly TRBD1 for D (5 bases). CDR1 DFQATT and CDR2 SNEGSKA come from the germline V gene (reference sequence). This CDR3 has 12 amino acids. V lost 7 bases to trimming and J lost 6 bases, with 13 bases between them. The CDR3 coding sequence is TGCAGTGGGCGGGACGCTCTTCAGCCCCAGCATTTT. This sequence encodes CSGRDALQPQHF.

This clonotype has more than one count but fewer than ten. The rearrangement links TRBV11-2 to TRBJ1-1; 9 bases match TRBD1. Germline V lookup: CDR1 SGHAT, CDR2 FQNNGV. The ends lost 5 bases at V and 1 base at J; junction bases unmatched: 5. The CDR3 loop spans 15 amino acids. DNA of the CDR3: TGTGCCAGCAGCCCCCGGACAGGGGCGAACACTGAAGCTTTCTTT. Its protein product is CASSPRTGANTEAFF.

The V call is TRBV12-3 or TRBV12-4, the J call TRBJ1-4; D uncertain. Trimming pared 2 bases from V and 14 bases from J, leaving 12 bases between. CDR3 length: 12 residues. CDR3 region: CASSLRAIRLFF. The DNA for the CDR3 is TGTGCCAGCAGTTTAAGGGCTATACGGCTGTTTTTT.

The chain has TRBV7-8 and TRBJ1-2; D is ambiguous. The CDR3 runs to 14 residues. The germline V gene has CDR1 SGHVS and CDR2 FQNEAQ. V was trimmed by 1 base and J by 4 bases, leaving 10 bases between them. CDR3 in amino acids: CASSLGEAGYGYTF. The DNA of the CDR3 is TGTGCCAGCAGCTTAGGTGAAGCGGGCTATGGCTACACCTTC.

The V and J genes are TRBV27 and TRBJ2-3; D perhaps matches TRBD2 (6 bases). The CDR3 loop spans 20 amino acids. Germline-derived CDR1 and CDR2 are MNHEY and SMNVEV (reference sequence). Deletions cut 0 bases from V and 9 bases from J, with 31 bases between. CDR3 in DNA: TGTGCCAGCAGTTTATCGATTCTCCGGTCAGCTTCCCCGGGACTTGGAACGCAGTATTTT. It codes for CASSLSILRSASPGLGTQYF.

The rearrangement links TRBV4-3 to TRBJ2-2, with 11 bases matching TRBD2. Germline V gives CDR1 LGHNA, CDR2 YSLEER. This CDR3 has 17 residues. Trimming removed 2 bases from V and 7 bases from J; junction bases left unmatched: 9. This CDR3 reads CASSQLSGRAAGGELFF. The CDR3 DNA reads TGCGCCAGCAGCCAACTTAGCGGGAGGGCCGCGGGCGGGGAGCTGTTTTTT.

The genes are TRBV5-1 and TRBJ2-1; the D gene is possibly TRBD2 (6 bases). The ends were cut back, 2 bases at V and 6 bases at J, with 15 bases in the middle. Germline V gene sequence: CDR1 SGHRS, CDR2 YFSETQ. The CDR3 covers 15 residues. The CDR3: CASSLATSYGNEQFF. DNA for the CDR3: TGCGCCAGCAGCTTAGCAACTAGCTATGGCAATGAGCAGTTCTTC.

The genes are TRBV9 and TRBJ2-7; D possibly corresponds to TRBD1 (6 bases). This CDR3 contains 14 residues. Trimming pared 0 bases from V and 2 bases from J, leaving 9 bases between. CDR1 is SGDLS, CDR2 YYNGEE, per germline. This chain's CDR3 is CASSVGTAAYEQYF. In nucleotides, the CDR3 is TGTGCCAGCAGCGTAGGGACAGCCGCCTACGAGCAGTACTTC.

J is TRBJ2-2 and V is TRBV27, with 7 bases aligning to TRBD1. V lost 4 bases to trimming and J lost 3 bases; unmatched junction nucleotides: 5. CDR1 MNHEY and CDR2 SMNVEV come from the germline V gene (reference sequence). The length of the CDR3 is 15 residues. The CDR3 nucleotides read TGTGCCAGCAGTTCCCGGACAGGTCACACCGGGGAGCTGTTTTTT. Residues: CASSSRTGHTGELFF.

The V and J genes are TRBV6-5 and TRBJ2-2, with D tentatively TRBD2 (6 bases). CDR3 length: 14 residues. With 6 bases removed from V and 2 bases from J, the gap between germline ends came to 10 bases. Looked up from germline, CDR1 is MNHEY and CDR2 is SVGAGI. The CDR3 DNA sequence: TGTGCCAGCAGGGAGGGGTCAAACACCGGGGAGCTGTTTTTT. This encodes CASREGSNTGELFF.

The chain couples TRBV28 to TRBJ1-1; possible D gene TRBD1, 6 bases. Germline loops: CDR1 MDHEN, CDR2 SYDVKM. Trimming took off 6 bases at V and 2 bases at J, with 16 bases between the two ends. The CDR3 runs to 15 residues. The CDR3 DNA sequence: TGTGCCAGCAGGCTAACAGGGACCCCCAACACTGAAGCTTTCTTT. As protein: CASRLTGTPNTEAFF.

The table lists this clonotype with a count of one. The chain employs TRBV27 and TRBJ2-7; 8 bases agree with TRBD1. Germline V gene data show CDR1 as MNHEY and CDR2 as SMNVEV (reference sequence). The V gene end was trimmed by 4 bases and the J gene end by 0 bases; junction bases not matched to a gene: 5. The CDR3 has 15 residues. The CDR3 bases are TGTGCCAGCAGTTCGGGACAGGCAAGCTCCTACGAGCAGTACTTC. This sequence encodes CASSSGQASSYEQYF.

V is TRBV7-9 and J is TRBJ2-1; D tentatively reads TRBD1 or TRBD2 (5 bases each). CDR3 length: 14 amino acids. Germline V CDR1 and CDR2: SEHNR, FQNEAQ (reference sequence). This chain's CDR3 is CASTAGGTRFEQFF. For the CDR3, the DNA is TGTGCTTCCACGGCTGGGGGAACGCGGTTTGAGCAGTTCTTC.

This clonotype was counted between two and nine times. CDR3 protein: CASSLDPHEQFF. CDR3 sequence (DNA): TGTGCCAGCAGCTTAGATCCTCATGAGCAGTTCTTC. This chain joins TRBV7-2 and TRBJ2-1; D call uncertain. Germline-derived CDR1 and CDR2 are SGHTA and FQGNSA. V lost 1 base and J lost 8, with 6 bases in between. CDR3 length: 12 residues.

The rearrangement links TRBV27 to TRBJ1-5; 7 positions agree with TRBD1. Per germline, CDR1 MNHEY and CDR2 SMNVEV (reference sequence). The CDR3 is 14 amino acids. The J segment lost 6 bases and the V segment lost 6 bases, leaving 8 bases of the junction unmatched. DNA for the CDR3: TGTGCCAGCAGCATCGACAGGGATAGTCAGCCCCAGCATTTT. It translates to CASSIDRDSQPQHF.

This clonotype was counted only a few times. The chain uses TRBV29-1 and TRBJ1-1; 7 bases map to TRBD1. CDR1 is SQVTM, CDR2 ANQGSEA, per germline. V dropped 3 bases and J dropped 1; count of bases not matched to a gene: 2. This CDR3 has 13 amino acids. CDR3 region: CSVDRGRNTEAFF. CDR3 nucleotide sequence: TGCAGCGTTGACAGGGGGAGGAACACTGAAGCTTTCTTT.

This clonotype has only one observation. The rearrangement uses TRBV2 and TRBJ2-7, with TRBD2 matching over 7 bases. The V gene end was trimmed by 3 bases and the J gene end by 1 base; junction bases not matched to a gene: 6. The CDR3 is made up of 15 amino acids. CDR1 is SNHLY, CDR2 FYNNEI, per germline. The CDR3 DNA is TGTGCCAGCAGTGAGGTAACGGGAGGATCCTACGAGCAGTACTTC. This encodes CASSEVTGGSYEQYF.

CDR3 bases: TGTGCCAGCAGCCAAGAGGGCTGGACGGGGTACGAGCAGTACTTC. This gives the protein CASSQEGWTGYEQYF. The rearrangement joins TRBV4-2 to TRBJ2-7; perhaps TRBD2 as D (5 bases). V was cut by 0 bases and J by 4 bases, with 13 bases left in between. This CDR3 region has 15 residues. In germline, CDR1 is LGHNA, CDR2 YNFKEQ.

The J gene is TRBJ1-2, the V gene TRBV5-6, with D possibly matching TRBD1 (5 bases). The V gene's germline CDR1 is SGHDT and CDR2 YYEEEE. V lost 5 bases and J lost 6, with 14 bases in between. The CDR3 totals 13 residues. The CDR3 sequence is CASSFDSKDGYTF. For the CDR3, the DNA is TGTGCCAGCAGTTTTGACAGCAAAGATGGCTACACCTTC.

The CDR3 loop is CSARDNRLATGYEQYF. The CDR3 DNA follows: TGCAGTGCTAGAGATAATCGACTAGCGACAGGGTACGAGCAGTACTTC. V is TRBV20-1 and J is TRBJ2-7; possible D gene TRBD2, 8 bases. Germline CDR1 reads DFQATT; CDR2 reads SNEGSKA (reference sequence). The V and J ends lost 0 bases and 4 bases respectively, with 19 bases between them. The CDR3 totals 16 residues.

This clonotype turned up a few times. The CDR3 nucleotides read TGTGCCAGCAGTTTACTAGGGGGCGAGGACACTGAAGCTTTCTTT. It is translated as CASSLLGGEDTEAFF. The J gene is TRBJ1-1, the V gene TRBV12-3 or TRBV12-4, with 7 positions matching TRBD1. The CDR3 spans 15 residues. Trimming took 2 bases from V and 3 from J; bases not matched to a gene: 6.

The CDR3 spells CSARDEETSGRENIQYF. The CDR3, as DNA: TGCAGTGCTAGAGATGAAGAGACTAGCGGGAGGGAGAACATTCAGTACTTC. V is TRBV20-1 and J is TRBJ2-4, with 14 nucleotides matching TRBD2. After removal of 0 bases from V and 7 bases from J, the junction contained 8 bases not matched to a gene. CDR1 DFQATT and CDR2 SNEGSKA come from the germline V gene (reference sequence). This CDR3 is 17 amino acids long.

This clonotype was picked up a small number of times. V and J are TRBV12-3 or TRBV12-4 and TRBJ2-7; D is unresolved. The CDR3 extends over 15 amino acids. V lost 5 bases and J lost 4, with 18 bases in between. The CDR3 region has the DNA TGTGCCAGCAGTCGTACCGAGCCGGCGGAATACGAGCAGTACTTC. Translated: CASSRTEPAEYEQYF.

This clonotype was recorded a few times. This chain uses TRBV4-3 with TRBJ2-5, with D maybe TRBD2 (6 bases). Germline loops: CDR1 LGHNA, CDR2 YSLEER. CDR3 length equals 14 residues. The V gene lost 4 bases and the J gene lost 5 bases, with 14 bases spanning the gap. The CDR3 nucleotides are TGCGCCAGCAGCCCAGGAGGGCGGGTGGAGACCCAGTACTTC. Protein: CASSPGGRVETQYF.

This clonotype was counted only a few times. This chain connects TRBV29-1 to TRBJ1-2; TRBD1 agrees at 7 bases. After removal of 0 bases from V and 4 bases from J, the junction contained 8 bases not matched to a gene. CDR3 length: 15 amino acids. The germline gives CDR1 SQVTM, CDR2 ANQGSEA. CDR3 nucleotides: TGCAGCGTTGAAGAAGCGACAGGGATTAGCTATGGCTACACCTTC. Its protein is CSVEEATGISYGYTF.